One sample yielded the 27 T cell receptor beta chains listed below, sequenced in a study of CXCR3-negative and CXCR3-positive naive CD8 T cells. Preparation of TRB cDNA libraries relied on 5' RACE carrying UMI labels. From its re-call of the 5' RACE reads, TCRdb lists each CDR3 protein once, without DNA. The sample holds about 40,000 distinct CDR3 sequences. Material: memory CD8+ T cells from blood. These receptors were collected from a human donor in good health. Some clones in this sample may be carry-over from other donors' samples.

The chain couples TRBV11-3 to TRBJ2-1; absent DNA, TCRdb's TRBD1 call cannot be checked. CDR1 SGHNT and CDR2 YENEEA come from the germline V gene. This CDR3 comprises 15 residues. The CDR3 sequence: CASSTDRGKYNEQFF. Full variable domain (rest looked up from reference TRBV11-3 and TRBJ2-1): EAGVVQSPRYKIIEKKQPVAFWCNPISGHNTLYWYLQNLGQGPELLIRYENEEAVDDSQLPKDRFSAERLKGVDSTLKIQPAELGDSAVYLCASSTDRGKYNEQFFGPGTRLTVL.

The chain employs TRBV29-1 and TRBJ2-7; as DNA is missing, the TRBD1 call by TCRdb cannot be tested. Germline V gene sequence: CDR1 SQVTM, CDR2 ANQGSEA. The CDR3 consists of 11 residues. The CDR3 here is CSVGTGDEQYF.

V is TRBV27 and J is TRBJ2-7. The CDR3 is 13 amino acids. Germline V CDR1 and CDR2: MNHEY, SMNVEV (reference sequence). CDR3 amino acids: CASRFSGSYEQYF.

J is TRBJ2-2 and V is TRBV7-9; TCRdb picks TRBD1, but there is no DNA to check that call. This CDR3 contains 16 residues. The V gene's germline CDR1 is SEHNR and CDR2 FQNEAQ (reference sequence). CDR3: CASRPGRQGETGELFF.

The gene calls are TRBV4-2 and TRBJ2-1; no DNA is available, so the TRBD2 call from TCRdb remains unchecked. CDR3 length: 17 residues. Germline V gene lookup returns CDR1 LGHNA and CDR2 YNFKEQ. The CDR3 spells CASSPFSSGGSYNEQFF.

The rearrangement joins TRBV29-1 to TRBJ2-1; TCRdb outputs TRBD1, but without DNA this stays unchecked. Germline V gives CDR1 SQVTM, CDR2 ANQGSEA. This CDR3 region has 12 residues. CDR3 in amino acids: CSVGDPYNEQFF.

The chain recombines TRBV7-9 with TRBJ2-7; checking the TCRdb D call of TRBD1 is not possible without DNA. Germline V gene lookup returns CDR1 SEHNR and CDR2 FQNEAQ (reference sequence). There are 13 residues in the CDR3. The chain's CDR3 is CASSSWANYEQYF.

V usage is TRBV6-4 and J usage is TRBJ2-2. The CDR3 is 17 residues long. Germline values: CDR1 MRHNA, CDR2 SNTAGT. The CDR3 sequence is CASSASMEILNTGELFF.

The rearrangement joins TRBV28 to TRBJ1-1. The CDR3 loop spans 20 amino acids. The germline gives CDR1 MDHEN, CDR2 SYDVKM. The CDR3 is CASSLPENLISPDLNTEAFF.

The rearrangement joins TRBV7-6 to TRBJ1-6. The CDR3 spans 19 residues. Germline-derived CDR1 and CDR2 are SGHVS and FNYEAQ. CDR3: CASSLAVWETSSYNSPLHF.

The CDR3 loop reads CASSQRARGTGAYEQYF. The gene calls are TRBV21-1 and TRBJ2-7; TCRdb outputs TRBD1, but without DNA this stays unchecked. TRBV21-1 is marked as a pseudogene. The CDR3 is 17 amino acids.

This chain uses TRBV6-4 with TRBJ2-1. Germline V gene data show CDR1 as MRHNA and CDR2 as SNTAGT. The CDR3 is made up of 14 amino acids. CDR3 region: CASSDTELHNEQFF.

J is TRBJ2-3 and V is TRBV29-1; TCRdb outputs TRBD1, but without DNA this stays unchecked. The CDR3 spans 14 residues. The germline V gene encodes CDR1 SQVTM and CDR2 ANQGSEA. The CDR3 is CSVEEAGSGDTQYF.

This chain uses TRBV7-6 with TRBJ2-7; TCRdb lists TRBD2, though no DNA is available to test this call. CDR3 size: 14 residues. Germline assignment: CDR1 SGHVS and CDR2 FNYEAQ. CDR3 residues: CASSLGGGAYEQYF.

The chain is built from TRBV29-1 and TRBJ2-5; TCRdb reports TRBD1, a call that lacks DNA to check it against. The CDR3 runs to 14 residues. From germline, CDR1 is SQVTM and CDR2 ANQGSEA. The CDR3 loop reads CSVEAPDRGETQYF. The full variable domain, with the rest looked up from reference TRBV29-1 and TRBJ2-5, is SAVISQKPSRDICQRGTSLTIQCQVDSQVTMMFWYRQQPGQSLTLIATANQGSEATYESGFVIDKFPISRPNLTFSTLTVSNMSPEDSSIYLCSVEAPDRGETQYFGPGTRLLVL.

The gene calls are TRBV6-2 or TRBV6-3 and TRBJ1-5. There are 12 residues in the CDR3. CDR1 is MNHEY and CDR2 is SVGEGT in the germline V gene. CDR3 sequence: CASSYPDMFQHF.

This rearrangement joins TRBV4-2 to TRBJ2-5; TCRdb indicates TRBD2, and absent DNA this call remains unverified. The CDR3 runs to 17 residues. Germline V lookup: CDR1 LGHNA, CDR2 YNFKEQ. This chain's CDR3 is CASSQEADGRGRETQYF.

The rearrangement joins TRBV7-9 to TRBJ1-1. This CDR3 comprises 13 residues. Germline assignment: CDR1 SEHNR and CDR2 FQNEAQ (reference sequence). The CDR3: CASSLGSNERTFF.

CDR3 protein: CASSLGVDTQYF. The genes are TRBV13 and TRBJ2-3. Germline V gives CDR1 PRHDT, CDR2 FYEKMQ (reference sequence). CDR3 size: 12 residues.

The V and J genes are TRBV4-1 and TRBJ1-2; TCRdb calls TRBD1, which cannot be checked without DNA. Germline V gene lookup returns CDR1 MGHRA and CDR2 YSYEKL. The CDR3 is made up of 17 amino acids. The CDR3 protein is CASSPTLSGEKDYGYTF.

The chain is built from TRBV11-2 and TRBJ2-3. Germline loops: CDR1 SGHAT, CDR2 FQNNGV. The CDR3 is 15 residues long. The CDR3 sequence: CASRETGIFTDTQYF.

This chain links TRBV7-9 with TRBJ2-1; TCRdb lists TRBD1, though no DNA is available to test this call. The CDR3 loop spans 15 amino acids. Per germline, CDR1 SEHNR and CDR2 FQNEAQ (reference sequence). The CDR3 protein is CASSLQGRGYNEQFF.

The rearrangement links TRBV7-2 to TRBJ2-3. This CDR3 has 13 residues. Germline loops: CDR1 SGHTA, CDR2 FQGNSA. CDR3 protein: CASSIQAANTQYF.

This rearrangement joins TRBV3-1 to TRBJ2-1; TCRdb proposes TRBD2, but this gene call is untestable without DNA. This CDR3 spans 15 amino acids. Germline V gene data show CDR1 as LGHDT and CDR2 as YNNKEL (reference sequence). The CDR3 sequence is CASSQGLAGAAEQFF.

This chain connects TRBV29-1 to TRBJ2-1; no DNA is available, so the TRBD2 call from TCRdb remains unchecked. CDR3 length equals 16 residues. CDR1 and CDR2 (germline): SQVTM, ANQGSEA. The CDR3 sequence: CSVEGPTSGGHNEQFF.

The chain carries TRBV4-3 and TRBJ2-1; TCRdb's D call of TRBD2 is untestable without DNA. This CDR3 has 18 residues. Germline V gene data show CDR1 as LGHNA and CDR2 as YSLEER. The CDR3 is CASSHAPRPSGGADEQFF.

The CDR3 reads CSVVSRTSASYNEQFF. The rearrangement joins TRBV29-1 to TRBJ2-1; TCRdb's D call, TRBD2, is unchecked because there is no DNA. Germline V gives CDR1 SQVTM, CDR2 ANQGSEA. The CDR3 totals 16 residues.